This T cell receptor (beta chain) was profiled in a study of shared clonotypes between healthy human individuals. Measured with immunoSEQ multiplex PCR; TCRdb has only the in-frame clones, and not every one. Counted here are 2 million to 2.5 million clones, roughly 93% occurring once; the ten biggest clones make up about 0.37%. This CDR3 spans 14 amino acids. Germline CDR1 MNHEY, CDR2 SVGAGI. V was pared by 6 bases and J by 4 bases, with 5 bases of the junction left unmatched. The chain is built from TRBV6-5 and TRBJ2-3; 9 nucleotides align to TRBD2. Sequenced material: naive CD4+ T cells from PBMCs. Subset here: CD45RA+ positively selected. This clonotype originated in a man younger than 35 in good health. Some clones in this sample may be carry-over from other donors' samples. The CDR3 nucleotides read TGTGCCAGCAGACCGAGCGGGAGGTCAGATACGCAGTATTTT. It codes for CASRPSGRSDTQYF.